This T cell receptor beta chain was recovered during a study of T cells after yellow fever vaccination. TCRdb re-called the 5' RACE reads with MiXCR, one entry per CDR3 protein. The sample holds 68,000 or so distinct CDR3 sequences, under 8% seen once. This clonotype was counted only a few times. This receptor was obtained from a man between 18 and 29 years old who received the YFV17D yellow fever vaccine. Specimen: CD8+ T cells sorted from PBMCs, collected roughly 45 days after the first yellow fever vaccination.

CDR3 protein: CASGVTGNSPLHF. CDR3 coding DNA: TGTGCCAGTGGGGTGACAGGGAATTCACCCCTCCACTTT. The chain is built from TRBV28 and TRBJ1-6; 7 bases line up with TRBD1. The V and J ends lost 9 bases and 7 bases, in that order; junction bases with no gene match: 6. The CDR3 has 13 residues. Germline V CDR1 and CDR2: MDHEN, SYDVKM.